This T cell receptor beta chain was observed in a study of blood T cell repertoires in COVID-19. Whole-study context: Samples representing acute and convalescent COVID-19 were sourced from the United States, Italy and Spain. Nucleic acid was either cDNA or gDNA, and it came from T cells, B-cell-depleted T cells, or PBMCs.

One Seattle source followed patients from active infection through their disease course. CDR3 length: 19 residues. Germline V gene data show CDR1 as MDHEN and CDR2 as SYDVKM. The V end lost 4 bases, the J end lost 0 bases, and 22 bases lay between the germline ends. Assay used: immunoSEQ multiplex PCR; TCRdb lists only in-frame clones, some missing. Among around 100,000 clones listed, 81% were seen once. The chain is built from TRBV28 and TRBJ1-3; perhaps TRBD1 as D (5 bases). Sequenced: peripheral blood. This sequence originates from a man older than 75 with COVID-19, enrolled during active disease. The chain's CDR3 is CASSSPGLPQFSSGNTIYF. As DNA, the CDR3 is TGTGCCAGCAGTTCGCCGGGACTGCCCCAGTTCAGCTCTGGAAACACCATATATTTT.